This T cell receptor beta chain was documented in a study of T cells in Graves' hyperthyroidism and ophthalmopathy. Hyperthyroidism patients were newly diagnosed, had disease duration under 2 months, and were aged 18 to 65 years. Investigators excluded patients with uncontrolled infection, other autoimmune disease, pregnancy or lactation. This clonotype was seen many times. Its antigen is as yet unknown. Whole-study results and caveats: Ophthalmopathy was distinguished from stable hyperthyroidism by 13 V-J signatures.

V was clipped by 2 bases and J by 2 bases, with 11 bases between them. Germline V CDR1 and CDR2: SGHAT, FQNNGV. The length of the CDR3 is 15 residues. Amplification of TCR beta CDR3 regions used RNA as the template. HTBI primers drove first-round RT-PCR of the TCR CDR3. Each CDR3 protein gets one entry after TCRdb re-called the multiplex PCR reads with MiXCR. The sample holds 380,000 or so distinct CDR3 sequences, more than 11% seen once. The specimen was blood. The rearrangement uses TRBV11-2 and TRBJ2-3; D unclear. The receptor was derived from a woman aged 30 to 39 with Graves' hyperthyroidism. CDR3 region: CASSLIAENTDTQYF. The CDR3 nucleotides are TGTGCCAGCAGCTTAATTGCGGAGAACACAGATACGCAGTATTTT.